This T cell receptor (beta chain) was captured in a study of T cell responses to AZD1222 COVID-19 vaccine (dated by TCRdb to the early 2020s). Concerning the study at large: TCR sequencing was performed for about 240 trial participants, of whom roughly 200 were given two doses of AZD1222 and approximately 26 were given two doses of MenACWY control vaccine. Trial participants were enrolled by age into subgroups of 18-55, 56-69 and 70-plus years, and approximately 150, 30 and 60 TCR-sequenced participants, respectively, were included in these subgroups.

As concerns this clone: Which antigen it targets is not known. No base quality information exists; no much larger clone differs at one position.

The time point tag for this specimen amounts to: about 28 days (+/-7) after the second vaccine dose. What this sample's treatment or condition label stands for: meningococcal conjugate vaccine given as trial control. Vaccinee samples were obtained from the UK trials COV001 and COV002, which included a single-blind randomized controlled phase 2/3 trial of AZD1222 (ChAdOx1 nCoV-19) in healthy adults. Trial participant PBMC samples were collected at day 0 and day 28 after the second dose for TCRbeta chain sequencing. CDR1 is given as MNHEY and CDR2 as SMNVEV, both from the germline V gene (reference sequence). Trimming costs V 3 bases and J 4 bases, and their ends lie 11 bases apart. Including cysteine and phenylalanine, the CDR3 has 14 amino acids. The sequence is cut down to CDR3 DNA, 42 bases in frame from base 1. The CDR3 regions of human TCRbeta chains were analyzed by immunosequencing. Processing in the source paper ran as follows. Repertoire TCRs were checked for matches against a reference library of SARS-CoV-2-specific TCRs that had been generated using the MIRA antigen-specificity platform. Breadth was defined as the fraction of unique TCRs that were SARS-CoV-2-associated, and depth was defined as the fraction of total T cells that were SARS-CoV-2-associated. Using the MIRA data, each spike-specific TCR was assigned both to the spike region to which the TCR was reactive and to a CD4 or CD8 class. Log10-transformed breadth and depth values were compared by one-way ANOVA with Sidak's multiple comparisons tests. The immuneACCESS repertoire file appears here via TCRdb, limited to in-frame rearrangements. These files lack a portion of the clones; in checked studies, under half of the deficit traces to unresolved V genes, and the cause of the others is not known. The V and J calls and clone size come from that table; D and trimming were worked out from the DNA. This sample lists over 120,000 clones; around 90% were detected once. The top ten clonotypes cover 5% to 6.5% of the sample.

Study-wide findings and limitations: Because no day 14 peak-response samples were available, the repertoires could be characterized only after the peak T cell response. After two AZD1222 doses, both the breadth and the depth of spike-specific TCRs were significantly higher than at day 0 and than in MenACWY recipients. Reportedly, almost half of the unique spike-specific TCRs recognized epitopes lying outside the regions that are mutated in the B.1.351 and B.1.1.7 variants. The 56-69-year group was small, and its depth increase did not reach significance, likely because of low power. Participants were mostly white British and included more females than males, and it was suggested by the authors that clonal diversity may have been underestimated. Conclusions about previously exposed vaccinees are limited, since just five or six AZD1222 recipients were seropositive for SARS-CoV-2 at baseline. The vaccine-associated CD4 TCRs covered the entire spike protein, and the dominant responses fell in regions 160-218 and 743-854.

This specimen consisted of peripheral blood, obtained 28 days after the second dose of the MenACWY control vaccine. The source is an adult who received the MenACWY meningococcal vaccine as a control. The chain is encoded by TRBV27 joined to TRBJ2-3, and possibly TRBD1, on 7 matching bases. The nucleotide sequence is TGTGCCAGCAGTTTTGCCAGGGGGGCAGATACGCAGTATTTT. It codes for CASSFARGADTQYF.